One sample yielded the 30 T cell receptor beta chains listed below, sequenced in a study of blood T cell repertoires in COVID-19. Profiling relied on immunoSEQ multiplex PCR, and the TCRdb table lists in-frame clones only, not all of them. Here the sample spans hundreds of thousands of clones, about 88% being singletons. The sample taken for sequencing was peripheral blood. These TCRs come from a woman between 70 and 85 years old with COVID-19, enrolled during active disease.

The chain recombines TRBV6-2 or TRBV6-3 with TRBJ1-5, with D maybe TRBD1 (6 bases). Germline V gives CDR1 MNHEY, CDR2 SVGEGT. Between the trimmed V and J ends, which lost 0 bases and 8 bases, there was a span of 11 bases. CDR3 size: 14 residues. The CDR3 DNA reads TGTGCCAGCAGTTACTCAGAGGGGGTTGAGCCCCAGCATTTT. Its protein product is CASSYSEGVEPQHF.

This rearrangement joins TRBV23-1 to TRBJ2-7; D gene uncertain. TRBV23-1 is an open reading frame, and its role is uncertain. The CDR3 contains 14 residues. V dropped 1 base and J dropped 2 bases, with 9 bases sitting between them. The CDR3 region has the DNA TGCGCCAGCAGTCAATTTGCAGCGACCTACGAGCAGTACTTC. This translates into CASSQFAATYEQYF.

This clone was detected only once. The chain links TRBV2 to TRBJ1-5; D unresolved. Germline V gene lookup returns CDR1 SNHLY and CDR2 FYNNEI. This CDR3 is 14 amino acids long. Deletions cut 3 bases from V and 6 bases from J, with 12 bases between. CDR3 sequence reads: CASSDGGPSQPQHF. CDR3 DNA: TGTGCCAGCAGTGACGGAGGCCCGTCTCAGCCCCAGCATTTT.

This clone is a singleton in its sample. J is TRBJ1-2 and V is TRBV6-5, with 10 bases fitting TRBD1. Losses at the gene ends were 4 bases for V and 8 bases for J; bases not matched to a gene: 4. The germline V gene encodes CDR1 MNHEY and CDR2 SVGAGI. The CDR3 sequence is 13 residues long. CDR3 sequence (DNA): TGTGCCAGCAGTTTTGGACAGGGGGGCGGCTACACCTTC. This encodes CASSFGQGGGYTF.

This chain links TRBV9 with TRBJ1-2; D ambiguous. Germline lookup yields CDR1 SGDLS and CDR2 YYNGEE. The CDR3 is 14 residues long. V shed 0 bases and J shed 8 bases, with 14 bases lying between them. The CDR3 DNA sequence: TGTGCCAGCAGCGTAGGGGAGGGATCTCGGGGCTACACCTTC. The encoded protein is CASSVGEGSRGYTF. Variable domain in full (rest from reference TRBV9 and TRBJ1-2): DSGVTQTPKHLITATGQRVTLRCSPRSGDLSVYWYQQSLDQGLQFLIQYYNGEERAKGNILERFSAQQFPDLHSELNLSSLELGDSALYFCASSVGEGSRGYTFGSGTRLTVV.

This clone was found once. Written as DNA, the CDR3 is TGCGCCAGCAGTCTCGGGCAGGGGGGCTCCTACGAGCAGTACTTC. Amino acids: CASSLGQGGSYEQYF. The J gene is TRBJ2-7, the V gene TRBV4-3, with D possibly being TRBD1 (7 bases). CDR1 and CDR2 from the germline V gene are LGHNA and YSLEER. The CDR3 is made up of 15 amino acids. Trimming pared 6 bases from V and 0 bases from J, leaving 15 bases between.

The chain combines TRBV6-1 with TRBJ1-4; D possibly corresponds to TRBD1 (5 bases). Deletions cut 2 bases from V and 14 bases from J, with 9 bases between. This CDR3 is built from 11 residues. CDR1 is MNHNS, CDR2 SASEGT, per germline. This chain's CDR3 is CASSEIGGLFF. The CDR3, as DNA: TGTGCCAGCAGTGAAATCGGGGGGCTGTTTTTT.

This chain joins TRBV27 and TRBJ2-1; D is unclear. Germline values: CDR1 MNHEY, CDR2 SMNVEV (reference sequence). V dropped 0 bases and J dropped 4 bases, with 7 bases sitting between them. CDR3 length: 14 residues. For the CDR3, the DNA is TGTGCCAGCAGTTTATCAGCCGGGTACAATGAGCAGTTCTTC. Encoded protein: CASSLSAGYNEQFF.

This clone was counted only a few times. This chain connects TRBV3-1 (or the pseudogene TRBV3-2) to TRBJ2-3; 11 bases fit TRBD2. This CDR3 is 15 amino acids long. From germline, CDR1 is LGHDT and CDR2 YNNKEL (reference sequence). After removal of 6 bases from V and 0 bases from J, the junction contained 2 bases not matched to a gene. The CDR3 sequence: CASSIAGGSTDTQYF. DNA for the CDR3: TGTGCCAGCAGTATAGCGGGGGGGAGCACAGATACGCAGTATTTT.

The chain joins TRBV5-5 to TRBJ2-4; 8 bases map to TRBD1. CDR3 size: 15 residues. Losses at the gene ends were 3 bases for V and 3 bases for J; bases not matched to a gene: 5. Germline loops: CDR1 SGHKS, CDR2 YYEKEE (reference sequence). CDR3 sequence: CASSSLTGDKNIQYF. In DNA form, the CDR3 reads TGTGCCAGCAGCTCCCTGACAGGGGACAAAAACATTCAGTACTTC.

This clone has just a few counts. V gene TRBV4-3 combines with J gene TRBJ1-5, with D perhaps TRBD1 (6 bases). This CDR3 spans 15 amino acids. Per the germline V gene, CDR1 is LGHNA and CDR2 is YSLEER. V lost 0 bases, J lost 7 bases, and 13 bases lay in between. The DNA of the CDR3 is TGCGCCAGCAGCCAAGATCTAGGGGGTGGGCAGCCCCAGCATTTT. The encoded protein is CASSQDLGGGQPQHF.

The rearrangement uses TRBV7-2 and TRBJ1-5, with a weak D call TRBD1 (6 bases). V gave up 1 base and J gave up 5 bases, with 6 bases separating them. Germline V gene data show CDR1 as SGHTA and CDR2 as FQGNSA. The CDR3 totals 13 residues. The CDR3 here is CASSLGTDQPQHF. DNA of the CDR3: TGTGCCAGCAGCTTAGGGACAGATCAGCCCCAGCATTTT.

CDR3 in DNA: TGTGCCAGCAGCAACAGACAGGGGGAATACGAGCAGTACTTC. Amino acids: CASSNRQGEYEQYF. The chain couples TRBV7-2 to TRBJ2-7; 9 bases fit TRBD1. The junction had 6 bases not matched to a gene; V was cut back by 5 bases and J by 4 bases. In germline, CDR1 is SGHTA, CDR2 FQGNSA. This CDR3 region has 14 residues.

The genes are TRBV29-1 and TRBJ1-4; 7 bases are a match to TRBD1. The CDR3 consists of 14 residues. From germline, CDR1 is SQVTM and CDR2 ANQGSEA. J was trimmed by 8 bases and V by 6 bases; bases with no gene match: 12. DNA for the CDR3: TGCAGCGTAGGGGTTACAGGGGTACGGGAAAAACTGTTTTTT. As protein: CSVGVTGVREKLFF.

This chain connects TRBV2 to TRBJ2-7; possibly TRBD1 for D (5 bases). V lost 6 bases, J lost 3 bases, and 9 bases lay in between. Germline assignment: CDR1 SNHLY and CDR2 FYNNEI. CDR3 size: 12 residues. DNA for the CDR3: TGTGCCAGCAGGGGGCCCGGCTACGAGCAGTACTTC. Its translation: CASRGPGYEQYF.

The chain is built from TRBV10-1 and TRBJ2-2; a weak D match, TRBD2 (6 bases). The CDR3 covers 15 residues. Germline V lookup: CDR1 WNHNN, CDR2 SYGVQD (reference sequence). Trimming took 5 bases from V and 4 from J, leaving 14 bases between them. The CDR3 DNA reads as TGCGCCAGCAGTTCACCCGGGGGAGGCACCGGGGAGCTGTTTTTT. Amino acids: CASSSPGGGTGELFF.

This chain uses TRBV6-1 with TRBJ2-3, with a tentative D call TRBD1 (6 bases). CDR3 size: 15 residues. Trimming removed 2 bases at V and 4 bases at J, with 13 bases between. Per the germline V gene, CDR1 is MNHNS and CDR2 is SASEGT. The CDR3 sequence is CASSEFTGTPDTQYF. The CDR3 nucleotides are TGTGCCAGCAGTGAATTCACAGGGACCCCAGATACGCAGTATTTT.

This rearrangement joins TRBV4-3 to TRBJ2-3, with TRBD1 matching over 7 bases. J was trimmed by 2 bases and V by 1 base; bases with no gene match: 3. The CDR3 consists of 15 residues. CDR1 LGHNA and CDR2 YSLEER come from the germline V gene. The CDR3 DNA is TGCGCCAGCAGCCAAGGGGACAGCTCCACAGATACGCAGTATTTT. This sequence encodes CASSQGDSSTDTQYF.

This rearrangement joins TRBV28 to TRBJ1-4; D unclear. The V gene lost 6 bases and the J gene lost 7 bases, with 18 bases spanning the gap. CDR1 and CDR2 from the germline V gene are MDHEN and SYDVKM. The CDR3 contains 15 residues. CDR3 in DNA: TGTGCCAGCAGCCCCCCGGTCCCGGGAGGTGAAAAACTGTTTTTT. Translated, it gives CASSPPVPGGEKLFF.

The chain is built from TRBV29-1 and TRBJ1-2; D not resolved. This CDR3 spans 14 amino acids. Germline-derived CDR1 and CDR2 are SQVTM and ANQGSEA. Trimming cost V 2 bases and J 4 bases, with 14 bases left between them. The DNA of the CDR3 is TGCAGCGTTGAATATCCAGGAGGGTCCTATGGCTACACCTTC. This sequence encodes CSVEYPGGSYGYTF.

This chain connects TRBV5-6 to TRBJ2-7; D not certain. Germline values: CDR1 SGHDT, CDR2 YYEEEE. The ends were cut back, 2 bases at V and 2 bases at J, with 14 bases in the middle. CDR3 length equals 15 residues. CDR3: CASSFSDSNTYEQYF. In DNA form, the CDR3 reads TGTGCCAGCAGCTTTTCTGATTCGAACACCTACGAGCAGTACTTC. Based on the CDR3 plus reference TRBV5-6 and TRBJ2-7, the full variable domain is DAGVTQSPTHLIKTRGQQVTLRCSPKSGHDTVSWYQQALGQGPQFIFQYYEEEERQRGNFPDRFSGHQFPNYSSELNVNALLLGDSALYLCASSFSDSNTYEQYFGPGTRLTVT.

The chain combines TRBV3-1 (or the pseudogene TRBV3-2) with TRBJ1-3; no clear D gene. With 0 bases removed from V and 5 bases from J, the gap between germline ends came to 5 bases. There are 13 residues in the CDR3. Germline V gives CDR1 LGHDT, CDR2 YNNKEL (reference sequence). The CDR3 DNA follows: TGTGCCAGCAGCCAAGAACACAGAAACACCATATATTTT. It is translated as CASSQEHRNTIYF.

This chain uses TRBV28 with TRBJ2-1, with 9 bases aligning to TRBD2. The ends lost 5 bases at V and 6 bases at J; junction bases unmatched: 8. The CDR3 loop spans 15 amino acids. CDR1 is MDHEN and CDR2 is SYDVKM in the germline V gene. The CDR3 loop reads CASSPALRGGNEQFF. In DNA, the CDR3 is TGTGCCAGCAGTCCCGCTTTGCGGGGGGGCAATGAGCAGTTCTTC.

The J gene is TRBJ1-6, the V gene TRBV6-5; TRBD1 aligns across 8 bases. The CDR3 has 13 amino acids. The germline V gene has CDR1 MNHEY and CDR2 SVGAGI. V lost 8 bases, J lost 5 bases, and 2 bases stayed unmatched. The CDR3 spells CASQGANNSPLHF. The CDR3 nucleotides read TGTGCCAGCCAGGGGGCGAATAATTCACCCCTCCACTTT.

V usage is TRBV6-5 and J usage is TRBJ2-5, with D uncertain. V lost 3 bases, J lost 1 base, and 9 bases lay in between. The CDR3 has 14 residues. In germline, CDR1 is MNHEY, CDR2 SVGAGI. CDR3 in amino acids: CASSYSETQETQYF. In DNA form, the CDR3 reads TGTGCCAGCAGTTATTCGGAGACCCAAGAGACCCAGTACTTC.

The chain recombines TRBV28 with TRBJ2-7; D possibly corresponds to TRBD2 (6 bases). Germline CDR1 and CDR2: MDHEN and SYDVKM. This CDR3 has 15 amino acids. Trimming took off 1 base at V and 2 bases at J, with 12 bases between the two ends. CDR3 bases: TGTGCCAGCAGTTTATATGGGACTGGGGCCTACGAGCAGTACTTC. It yields the protein CASSLYGTGAYEQYF.

The CDR3 here is CASSLGVSGTEAFF. CDR3 nucleotides: TGCGCCAGCAGCTTGGGTGTTTCGGGCACTGAAGCTTTCTTT. The J gene is TRBJ1-1, the V gene TRBV5-1; D not resolved. The CDR3 is 14 amino acids. From germline, CDR1 is SGHRS and CDR2 YFSETQ. The V gene lost 0 bases and the J gene lost 4 bases, with 10 bases spanning the gap.

The chain combines TRBV28 with TRBJ2-3, with 13 bases that match TRBD2. J lost 0 bases, V lost 5 bases, and 2 bases had no gene match. CDR1 and CDR2 from the germline V gene are MDHEN and SYDVKM. This CDR3 contains 16 residues. CDR3 sequence (DNA): TGTGCCAGCAGTGGGGGACTAGCGGGGAGCACAGATACGCAGTATTTT. Protein: CASSGGLAGSTDTQYF.

The rearrangement uses TRBV24-1 and TRBJ2-1, with D unclear. The length of the CDR3 is 14 residues. CDR1 is KGHDR and CDR2 is SFDVKD in the germline V gene. V was shortened by 4 bases and J by 8 bases, with 14 bases between the two germline ends. This CDR3 reads CATSDPSRFHEQFF. CDR3 DNA sequence: TGTGCCACCAGTGACCCCTCCCGGTTCCATGAGCAGTTCTTC.

The chain links TRBV5-1 to TRBJ2-3; 8 bases line up with TRBD1. This CDR3 is built from 14 residues. Per the germline V gene, CDR1 is SGHRS and CDR2 is YFSETQ. Trimming cost V 4 bases and J 3 bases; bases outside gene matches: 4. DNA for the CDR3: TGCGCCAGCAGCCTACGGACAGGGACAGATACGCAGTATTTT. As protein: CASSLRTGTDTQYF. The full variable domain, completed using reference TRBV5-1 and TRBJ2-3, is KAGVTQTPRYLIKTRGQQVTLSCSPISGHRSVSWYQQTPGQGLQFLFEYFSETQRNKGNFPGRFSGRQFSNSRSEMNVSTLELGDSALYLCASSLRTGTDTQYFGPGTRLTVL.